This paragraph covers one T cell receptor beta chain sequence. The data were taken from a study of blood T cell repertoires in COVID-19. Across the study: The United States, Italy and Spain were the sources of the acute and convalescent COVID-19 samples. Sources were T cells, B-cell-depleted T cells, or PBMCs; the material itself was cDNA or gDNA.

Original methodology: Amplification from reference gene primers served as the basis for estimated nucleated cell counts. Using immunoSEQ multiplex PCR, the repertoire was profiled, and TCRdb retains in-frame clones only, with some absent. V and J calls and clone size are given by that table; D and trimming were obtained from the DNA. Of 7,500 to 10,000 clones listed, 85% to 90% are singletons. V lost 1 base, J lost 2 bases, and 3 bases stayed unmatched. CDR1 and CDR2 (germline): SGDLS, YYNGEE. CDR3 length: 15 residues. The sequenced material came from peripheral blood. The chain is built from TRBV9 and TRBJ2-1, with 7 bases that match TRBD2. The TCR was taken from a man in his 60s with acute or convalescent COVID-19. CDR3 nucleotides: TGTGCCAGCAGCGTATCTAGCGGAACCTACAATGAGCAGTTCTTC. Encoded protein: CASSVSSGTYNEQFF.